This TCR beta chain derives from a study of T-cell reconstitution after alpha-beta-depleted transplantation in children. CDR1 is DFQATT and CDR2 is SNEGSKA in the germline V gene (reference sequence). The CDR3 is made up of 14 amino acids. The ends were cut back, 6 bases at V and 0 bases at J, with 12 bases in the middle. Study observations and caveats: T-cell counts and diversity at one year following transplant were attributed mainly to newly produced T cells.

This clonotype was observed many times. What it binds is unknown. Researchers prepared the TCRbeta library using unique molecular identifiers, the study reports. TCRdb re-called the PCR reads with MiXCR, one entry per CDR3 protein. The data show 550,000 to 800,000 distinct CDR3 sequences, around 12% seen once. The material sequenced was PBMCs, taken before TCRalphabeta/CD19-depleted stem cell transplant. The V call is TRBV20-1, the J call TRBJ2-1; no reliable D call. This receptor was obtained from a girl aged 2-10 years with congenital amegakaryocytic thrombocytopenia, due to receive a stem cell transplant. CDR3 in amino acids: CSASDPGSYNEQFF. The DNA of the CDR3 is TGCAGTGCCTCAGACCCTGGCTCCTACAATGAGCAGTTCTTC.